The sequence of this T cell receptor beta chain was determined in a study of T cell responses to AZD1222 COVID-19 vaccine. The data were produced by immunoSEQ multiplex PCR, yet TCRdb's version contains in-frame clones alone and is incomplete. The data contain 110,000 or so clones, 88% of them singletons. After removal of 1 base from V and 5 bases from J, the junction contained 14 bases not matched to a gene. This CDR3 contains 18 residues. Germline assignment: CDR1 LGHDT and CDR2 YNNKEL (reference sequence). This sequence was found in an adult in good health. The sequenced sample was peripheral blood, obtained on day 0 of MenACWY control vaccination. This chain connects TRBV3-1 (or the pseudogene TRBV3-2) to TRBJ1-5, with TRBD1 matching 7 bases. CDR3 bases: TGTGCCAGCAGCCAAGGGTTGTGGGAACAGGGGCCCGATCAGCCCCAGCATTTT. Protein product: CASSQGLWEQGPDQPQHF.